Listed below are T cell receptor beta chains from one sample, sequenced in a study of blood T cell repertoires in COVID-19. Sequencing was performed with immunoSEQ multiplex PCR; in TCRdb, only in-frame clones are kept and a portion is missing. The data hold over 200,000 clones, with roughly 91% observed a single time. Material for sequencing was PBMCs or T cells enriched from blood (not recorded which). These receptors were taken from a middle-aged man who had recovered from COVID-19. The conserved cysteine and the conserved F or W are not part of the CDR3 here.

j_gene: TRBJ2-1; v_gene: TRBV5-1; CDR3aa: ASSFQPPLAGGPHEQF
j_gene: TRBJ1-2; v_gene: TRBV6-5; CDR3aa: ASSRTDRDDYGYT
j_gene: TRBJ1-2; v_gene: TRBV6-5; CDR3aa: ASSYGITAYGYT
j_gene: TRBJ2-5; v_gene: TRBV7-9; CDR3aa: ASTSTQETQY
j_gene: TRBJ2-7; v_gene: TRBV18; CDR3aa: ASSPQTGHYEQY
j_gene: TRBJ2-3; v_gene: TRBV7-9; CDR3aa: ASSLLLEADTQY
j_gene: TRBJ1-4; v_gene: TRBV5-4; CDR3aa: ASSFAGSTNEKLF
j_gene: TRBJ2-1; v_gene: TRBV11-2; CDR3aa: ASSPGTSARSNEQF
j_gene: TRBJ2-1; v_gene: TRBV5-6; CDR3aa: ASSRGTNGEQF
j_gene: TRBJ2-7; v_gene: TRBV7-2; CDR3aa: ASSRAGGGYEQY
j_gene: TRBJ1-5; v_gene: TRBV7-2; CDR3aa: ASSFGDSNQPQH
j_gene: TRBJ2-5; v_gene: TRBV4-1; CDR3aa: ASSQDLVGQGGWRETQY
j_gene: TRBJ2-1; v_gene: TRBV6-5; CDR3aa: ASSYGGGQVYNEQF
j_gene: TRBJ1-2; v_gene: TRBV11-3; CDR3aa: ASSSPGGLGYT
j_gene: TRBJ1-5; v_gene: TRBV2; CDR3aa: ASSVVPYSNQPQH